The sample holds a few counts of the clone carrying this TCR beta chain. TCRdb's table, derived via immunoSEQ multiplex PCR, lists solely in-frame clones and lacks some. The data contain around 6,400 clones, approximately 88% of them singletons. With V trimmed by 3 bases and J by 5 bases, 14 bases remained unmatched. The germline CDR1 and CDR2 sequences are SGHRS and YFSETQ. The CDR3 totals 17 residues. The data were obtained in a study of tumor T cells in aggressive B-cell lymphoma. The sequencing input was tumor tissue. The sequence was obtained from an adult with diffuse large B cell lymphoma. Some clones in this sample may be carry-over from other donors' samples. J is TRBJ2-7 and V is TRBV5-1; 10 bases fit TRBD1. The CDR3 is CASSSQPVGQGGNEQYF. CDR3 in DNA: TGCGCCAGCAGCTCACAACCCGTTGGACAGGGGGGAAACGAGCAGTACTTC. The full variable domain, completed using reference TRBV5-1 and TRBJ2-7, is KAGVTQTPRYLIKTRGQQVTLSCSPISGHRSVSWYQQTPGQGLQFLFEYFSETQRNKGNFPGRFSGRQFSNSRSEMNVSTLELGDSALYLCASSSQPVGQGGNEQYFGPGTRLTVT.